Listed below are T cell receptor beta chains from one sample, sequenced in a study of cytomegalovirus exposure and HLA in healthy donors. Clones were sequenced by immunoSEQ multiplex PCR, and TCRdb holds only the in-frame ones, with some missing. The table counts roughly 78,000 clones; about 4.9% lies in the top ten. Sequencing was carried out using PBMCs. Receptors originate from a man in his forties or fifties in good health and CMV-seronegative. Both conserved end residues are trimmed from each CDR3. Rows give clone size only sometimes, using once, few, many, or a class for an expanded clone.

TRBJ2-3 | - | TRBV10-1 | ASSRDSSSPTQY
TRBJ1-1 | - | TRBV5-1 | ASSLWTGLSTEAF
TRBJ2-7 | - | TRBV5-4 | ASSFSPGTGGWFSHYEQY
TRBJ2-5 | - | TRBV7-2 | ASSPVLAGGETQY
TRBJ1-6 | - | TRBV5-1 | ASSLGTGGSPLH
TRBJ1-5 | - | TRBV19 | ASQVTQGGNQPQH
TRBJ2-1 | - | TRBV4-3 | ASSQEASSLYNEQF
TRBJ2-2 | - | TRBV19 | ASRDSSKTGELF
TRBJ2-1 | - | TRBV10-3 | AISGTGIGNEQF
TRBJ2-5 | - | TRBV7-2 | ASSLFTGVETQY
TRBJ1-1 | - | TRBV7-9 | ASSLGLPNTEAF
TRBJ2-5 | - | TRBV10-3 | ATESGSAETQY
TRBJ2-1 | - | TRBV9 | ASSGSGRGLNEQF
TRBJ2-1 | - | TRBV18 | ASSLPSGRPRGNEQF
TRBJ2-2 | - | TRBV7-2 | ASSLVRVRDTGELF
TRBJ2-2 | - | TRBV10-3 | AISESFAHRVTGELF
TRBJ2-2 | - | TRBV7-2 | ASSLAGVMAGELF
TRBJ2-3 | - | TRBV9 | ASSVGEDTQY
TRBJ2-7 | - | TRBV6-5 | ASRKPGTSYEQY
TRBJ2-7 | - | TRBV19 | ASSPPRGLREQY
TRBJ1-3 | - | TRBV5-1 | ASSPDGHFSGNTIY
TRBJ1-6 | - | TRBV7-8 | ASSPGTGGPSSYNSPLH
TRBJ2-5 | - | TRBV27 | ASKKSPSAGASGTQY
TRBJ1-2 | - | TRBV6-5 | ASSYRTLNYGYT
TRBJ2-3 | - | TRBV27 | ATRIVLSADTQY
TRBJ2-5 | - | TRBV18 | ASSPPSDLAEQETQY
TRBJ2-2 | - | TRBV19 | ASSISANTGELF
TRBJ1-2 | - | TRBV9 | ASSVDQTNYGYT
TRBJ1-2 | - | TRBV23-1 | APCFPADYGYT
TRBJ1-2 | - | TRBV19 | ASSIGQGRENGYT
TRBJ1-4 | medium-sized | TRBV4-2 | ASSQDQGAGEKLF
TRBJ1-4 | - | TRBV27 | ASSKTRGRDNEKLF
TRBJ2-7 | - | TRBV18 | ASSPGTVSSYEQY
TRBJ2-3 | - | TRBV5-1 | ASSSTGTGFSLSDTQY
TRBJ2-1 | - | TRBV11-2 | ASSRSGVSSYNEQF
TRBJ2-2 | - | TRBV30 | AWSEWTEGNTGELF
TRBJ1-5 | - | TRBV5-6 | ASTKGGRSNQPQH
TRBJ2-7 | - | TRBV4-3 | ASSQDNRGTYEQY
TRBJ1-2 | - | TRBV7-9 | ASSRLEGANFNYGYT
TRBJ1-5 | - | TRBV11-2 | ASSFYGDNQPQH
TRBJ1-1 | - | TRBV9 | ASSVGGGEAF
TRBJ2-2 | - | TRBV10-2 | ASTLGADTGELF
TRBJ2-1 | - | TRBV7-2 | ASSFPMGLSNEQF
TRBJ2-2 | - | TRBV5-1 | ASRTDPHRGTGELF
TRBJ2-2 | - | TRBV5-1 | ASTRTGNTGELF
TRBJ2-1 | - | TRBV5-4 | ASSFKTGTKEQF
TRBJ2-7 | - | TRBV30 | AWSRGDEQY